This T cell receptor (beta chain) stems from a study of blood T cell repertoires in COVID-19. As for the study in general: Sources were T cells, B-cell-depleted T cells, or PBMCs; the material itself was cDNA or gDNA.

How the authors handled the data: It was from reference gene primer amplification that nucleated cell counts were estimated. Profiling relied on immunoSEQ multiplex PCR, and the TCRdb table lists in-frame clones only, not all of them. V and J calls and clone size come straight from that table; D and trimming were deduced from the DNA. In the table there are 250,000 to 350,000 clones, more than 75% of which are singletons. CDR1 is GTSNPN, CDR2 SVGIG, per germline (reference sequence). This CDR3 contains 16 residues. Trimming removed 0 bases from V and 3 bases from J, with 15 bases in between. Membership in each cohort depended on participant-reported clinical history.

J is TRBJ1-5 and V is TRBV30, with no clear D. The clonotype was recovered from a woman aged 55 to 70 in a cohort exposed to, infected with or recovered from COVID-19 (not recorded which). The sample was PBMCs or T cells enriched from blood (not recorded which). The CDR3 DNA sequence: TGTGCCTGGAGTGTTTATACGGGTAATAACAATCAGCCCCAGCATTTT. Amino acids: CAWSVYTGNNNQPQHF.